This T cell receptor (beta chain) originates from a study of blood T cell repertoires in COVID-19. Across the whole study: Material from acute and convalescent COVID-19 was sourced from the United States, Italy and Spain. PBMCs, B-cell-depleted T cells, or T cells were the source of the cDNA or gDNA that made up the material.

Authors' data handling: Amplifying reference gene primers gave estimates of nucleated cell counts. The data were produced by immunoSEQ multiplex PCR, yet TCRdb's version contains in-frame clones alone and is incomplete. Clone size and the V and J calls come from that table; the DNA yielded D and trimming. Among 190,000 or so clones listed, around 87% were seen once. There are 16 residues in the CDR3. V was cut by 1 base and J by 5 bases, with 14 bases left in between. CDR1 is SGHDN and CDR2 is FVKESK in the germline V gene. J is TRBJ1-4 and V is TRBV14; the D gene is possibly TRBD1 (5 bases). Sequencing was done on a sample of peripheral blood. This receptor was taken from a man aged 35 to 55 with active or convalescent COVID-19. In nucleotides, the CDR3 is TGTGCCAGCAGCCAAGCCCTGGGGCGGTTAAATGAAAAACTGTTTTTT. Amino acid sequence: CASSQALGRLNEKLFF.